These 30 T cell receptor beta chains share one sample of origin, sequenced in a study of cytomegalovirus exposure and HLA in healthy donors. Data came from immunoSEQ multiplex PCR; TCRdb stores just in-frame clones and leaves some out. The sample records 60,000 to 90,000 clones, roughly 80% being singletons. Sample: PBMCs. These receptors came from a man aged 25-40 years in good health and CMV-seronegative.

This chain uses TRBV7-9 with TRBJ1-5; 7 positions agree with TRBD1. The V and J ends lost 3 bases and 6 bases, in that order; junction bases with no gene match: 14. The CDR3 length is 17 residues. The germline V gene encodes CDR1 SEHNR and CDR2 FQNEAQ (reference sequence). The CDR3 DNA is TGTGCCAGCAGCTTGGGAGCAGGGACAGTCTATGGTCAGCCCCAGCATTTT. It yields the protein CASSLGAGTVYGQPQHF.

This chain uses TRBV6-5 with TRBJ1-4; 7 bases fit TRBD1. The junction had 10 bases not matched to a gene; V was cut back by 4 bases and J by 8 bases. Germline CDR1 MNHEY, CDR2 SVGAGI. The CDR3 spans 15 residues. CDR3 protein: CASSSFSTGREKLFF. For the CDR3, the DNA is TGTGCCAGCAGTTCCTTCTCGACAGGGCGCGAAAAACTGTTTTTT.

The CDR3 bases are TGTGCCAGCTCACCAGGGCAAATACACTCCTACGAGCAGTACTTC. This codes for CASSPGQIHSYEQYF. The rearrangement uses TRBV18 and TRBJ2-7; D not resolved. Germline V gene lookup returns CDR1 KGHSH and CDR2 LQKENI. Trimming cost V 2 bases and J 0 bases, with 11 bases left between them. The CDR3 totals 15 residues.

The J gene is TRBJ1-4, the V gene TRBV4-3, with 7 bases identical to TRBD1. CDR1 LGHNA and CDR2 YSLEER come from the germline V gene. J was trimmed by 7 bases and V by 0 bases; bases with no gene match: 5. CDR3 length equals 15 residues. The CDR3 DNA reads as TGCGCCAGCAGCCAAGAGGGGCACAGGGGTGAAAAACTGTTTTTT. This gives the protein CASSQEGHRGEKLFF.

The chain carries TRBV27 and TRBJ1-6; D is undetermined. The CDR3 is 15 residues long. Trimming removed 0 bases from V and 5 bases from J, with 8 bases in between. Germline V CDR1 and CDR2: MNHEY, SMNVEV (reference sequence). In DNA form, the CDR3 reads TGTGCCAGCAGTTTATCGAGTACAGATAATTCACCCCTCCACTTT. It is translated as CASSLSSTDNSPLHF.

The chain combines TRBV27 with TRBJ1-2; D unresolved. This CDR3 spans 15 amino acids. V was trimmed by 3 bases and J by 2 bases, leaving 13 bases between them. The germline V gene has CDR1 MNHEY and CDR2 SMNVEV (reference sequence). This chain's CDR3 is CASSFGRTPNYGYTF. Here the CDR3 DNA reads TGTGCCAGCAGTTTTGGCAGAACCCCAAACTATGGCTACACCTTC.

The chain recombines TRBV6-1 with TRBJ1-5; D remains unclear. Germline V gene sequence: CDR1 MNHNS, CDR2 SASEGT. V was pared by 7 bases and J by 4 bases, with 14 bases between. CDR3 length: 14 residues. CDR3: CASTPGVDNQPQHF. In nucleotides, the CDR3 is TGTGCCAGCACCCCCGGGGTAGATAATCAGCCCCAGCATTTT.

Concerning this clone: The junction departs from germline at one end; a sequencing error may be responsible. This chain connects TRBV7-7 to TRBJ2-1, with D perhaps matching TRBD1 (6 bases). CDR3 length: 15 residues. Per germline, CDR1 SSHAT and CDR2 FNYEAQ (reference sequence). CDR3 protein: CASSFTGNRINEQFF. CDR3 nucleotides: TGTGCTAGCAGCTTCACAGGGAACAGGATCAATGAGCAGTTCTTC.

The genes are TRBV7-3 and TRBJ2-2, with 11 bases aligning to TRBD2. This CDR3 contains 16 residues. From germline, CDR1 is SGHTA and CDR2 FQGTGA. V shed 6 bases and J 7 bases; nucleotides not matched to a gene: 10. The CDR3 loop reads CASSQSSGRPHGELFF. For the CDR3, the DNA is TGTGCCAGCAGTCAATCTAGCGGGAGGCCCCACGGGGAGCTGTTTTTT.

The rearrangement uses TRBV9 and TRBJ2-1; 9 nucleotides align to TRBD2. This CDR3 comprises 19 residues. The V gene's germline CDR1 is SGDLS and CDR2 YYNGEE. The V and J ends lost 0 bases and 0 bases, in that order; junction bases with no gene match: 10. In DNA form, the CDR3 reads TGTGCCAGCAGCGTAGTTGGTCTAGCGGGGTCGAGCTCCTACAATGAGCAGTTCTTC. Its translation: CASSVVGLAGSSSYNEQFF.

V usage is TRBV5-1 and J usage is TRBJ2-5, with TRBD2 matching over 13 bases. V trimming: 3 bases; J trimming: 9 bases; junction bases outside the gene matches: 11. The CDR3 covers 16 residues. CDR1 is SGHRS and CDR2 is YFSETQ in the germline V gene. The CDR3 region has the DNA TGCGCCAGCAGCTCATCCGGGACTAGCGGGGATTTGGCCCAGTACTTC. Translation: CASSSSGTSGDLAQYF.

The V and J genes are TRBV15 and TRBJ2-3; 12 nucleotides align to TRBD2. Trimming cost V 6 bases and J 7 bases; bases outside gene matches: 8. This CDR3 contains 15 residues. Germline CDR1 and CDR2: LNHNV and YYDKDF (reference sequence). The CDR3 DNA follows: TGTGCCACCAGGACTAGCGGGAGTCTTGTGTATACGCAGTATTTT. This gives the protein CATRTSGSLVYTQYF.

This clone was recorded a few times. This sample also contains other DNA sequences that code for the same CDR3. The J gene is TRBJ2-7, the V gene TRBV5-6; D gene unclear. CDR1 is SGHDT and CDR2 is YYEEEE in the germline V gene. CDR3 length equals 12 residues. V shed 1 base and J shed 6 bases, with 8 bases lying between them. The CDR3 DNA follows: TGTGCCAGCAGCTTGAGGTCGAGCGAGCAGTACGTC. It specifies CASSLRSSEQYV.

This chain joins TRBV7-9 and TRBJ1-5; 7 bases are a match to TRBD1. J gave up 0 bases and V 6 bases, and 14 bases lay outside the gene matches. This CDR3 spans 18 amino acids. Germline V CDR1 and CDR2: SEHNR, FQNEAQ (reference sequence). The CDR3 coding sequence is TGTGCCAGCAGTTTGACAGGGCACGACCCATTTAGCAATCAGCCCCAGCATTTT. This sequence encodes CASSLTGHDPFSNQPQHF.

The V and J genes are TRBV6-5 and TRBJ1-3; D is possibly TRBD1 (5 bases). CDR1 is MNHEY, CDR2 SVGAGI, per germline. The CDR3 loop spans 15 amino acids. V was shortened by 6 bases and J by 3 bases, with 15 bases between the two germline ends. This CDR3 is CASRPGLGGGNTIYF. CDR3 bases: TGTGCCAGCAGACCGGGCCTCGGGGGTGGAAACACCATATATTTT.

The chain recombines TRBV5-1 with TRBJ2-3, with D maybe TRBD1 (6 bases). Germline CDR1 and CDR2: SGHRS and YFSETQ. Trimming took 1 base from V and 6 from J, leaving 18 bases between them. The CDR3 is made up of 16 amino acids. Here the CDR3 DNA reads TGCGCCAGCAGCTTGAGCAGGGGTTCCGTCGGGGATACGCAGTATTTT. This codes for CASSLSRGSVGDTQYF.

The chain is built from TRBV30 and TRBJ2-3; 10 positions agree with TRBD2. The CDR3 has 15 residues. Germline V CDR1 and CDR2: GTSNPN, SVGIG (reference sequence). V trimming: 1 base; J trimming: 4 bases; junction bases outside the gene matches: 5. As DNA, the CDR3 is TGTGCCTGGAGTGCAGGAGCGGGAGGGTCAGATACGCAGTATTTT. It specifies CAWSAGAGGSDTQYF.

V is TRBV29-1 and J is TRBJ1-2, with D uncertain. The CDR3 extends over 12 amino acids. V was clipped by 6 bases and J by 1 base, with 9 bases between them. Germline V CDR1 and CDR2: SQVTM, ANQGSEA. This CDR3 is CSVQVLNYGYTF. The CDR3 bases are TGCAGCGTCCAGGTCCTTAACTATGGCTACACCTTC.

The J gene is TRBJ1-5, the V gene TRBV5-6; 8 bases match TRBD1. Per germline, CDR1 SGHDT and CDR2 YYEEEE. The CDR3 covers 17 residues. The V segment lost 4 bases and the J segment 5 bases; nucleotides outside the gene matches: 14. In DNA form, the CDR3 reads TGTGCCAGCAGCCTACAGCTGGACAGGGAAGATGATCAGCCCCAGCATTTT. This sequence encodes CASSLQLDREDDQPQHF.

This clone has only one observation. V is TRBV7-6 and J is TRBJ2-7; 10 bases are a match to TRBD2. V was pared by 8 bases and J by 3 bases, with 10 bases of the junction left unmatched. The CDR3 covers 15 residues. The germline gives CDR1 SGHVS, CDR2 FNYEAQ. In DNA, the CDR3 is TGTGCCAGCGCAAACAGGACTAGCGGAGACTACGAGCAGTACGTC. Translation: CASANRTSGDYEQYV.

J is TRBJ2-3 and V is TRBV5-1; 16 nucleotides align to TRBD2. Trimming cost V 4 bases and J 5 bases; bases outside gene matches: 4. The CDR3 contains 16 residues. Germline CDR1 is SGHRS and CDR2 is YFSETQ. CDR3 sequence reads: CASSGTSGRAKDTQYF. The CDR3 DNA is TGCGCCAGCAGCGGGACTAGCGGGAGGGCAAAAGATACGCAGTATTTT.

This clone was recorded only once. CDR3 in DNA: TGTGCCAGCAGCTTACTTAGCGGCACCTACGAGCAGTACTTC. It codes for CASSLLSGTYEQYF. The chain uses TRBV7-2 and TRBJ2-7; D is possibly TRBD2 (6 bases). Germline V gene lookup returns CDR1 SGHTA and CDR2 FQGNSA. Trimming took off 2 bases at V and 2 bases at J, with 10 bases between the two ends. The CDR3 extends over 14 amino acids.

CDR3 loop: CASSRLAGGNTGELFF. DNA of the CDR3: TGCGCCAGCAGCCGCCTAGCGGGGGGGAACACCGGGGAGCTGTTTTTT. The V gene is TRBV4-3, the J gene TRBJ2-2; 11 bases map to TRBD2. The CDR3 is 16 amino acids. The V gene's germline CDR1 is LGHNA and CDR2 YSLEER. V lost 4 bases to trimming and J lost 1 base; unmatched junction nucleotides: 2.

The CDR3 loop is CASAGVTGELFF. Here the CDR3 DNA reads TGTGCCAGTGCAGGGGTCACCGGGGAGCTGTTTTTT. The V and J genes are TRBV19 and TRBJ2-2; D might be TRBD1 (6 bases). This CDR3 has 12 residues. Per germline, CDR1 LNHDA and CDR2 SQIVND (reference sequence). Trimming took off 8 bases at V and 4 bases at J, with 8 bases between the two ends.

The rearrangement uses TRBV4-1 and TRBJ2-1; 11 bases are shared with TRBD2. This CDR3 has 16 amino acids. The ends lost 4 bases at V and 8 bases at J; junction bases unmatched: 10. CDR1 and CDR2 from the germline V gene are MGHRA and YSYEKL. The CDR3 loop is CASSPRLAGFRDEQFF. The CDR3 DNA reads as TGCGCCAGCAGCCCTCGACTAGCGGGGTTTCGAGATGAGCAGTTCTTC.

The table lists this clone with a few counts. This chain joins TRBV7-9 and TRBJ1-1, with 9 bases identical to TRBD1. The CDR3 spans 13 residues. Trimming cost V 5 bases and J 11 bases; bases outside gene matches: 9. Per the germline V gene, CDR1 is SEHNR and CDR2 is FQNEAQ (reference sequence). CDR3 protein: CASSAPGTGSAFF. CDR3 in DNA: TGTGCCAGCAGCGCCCCCGGGACAGGGTCGGCTTTCTTT.

CDR3 in DNA: TGTGCCAGCTCACCTACGGAGAGATCCACTGAAGCTTTCTTT. Its translation: CASSPTERSTEAFF. The J gene is TRBJ1-1, the V gene TRBV18; D remains ambiguous. The CDR3 extends over 14 amino acids. Germline assignment: CDR1 KGHSH and CDR2 LQKENI. Deletions cut 3 bases from V and 4 bases from J, with 12 bases between.

CDR3 nucleotide sequence: TGTGCCAGCAGACCGGGGACAGGGCGGGAGCAGTACTTC. Protein sequence: CASRPGTGREQYF. This sequence joins TRBV7-8 and TRBJ2-7, with 9 bases aligning to TRBD1. Germline values: CDR1 SGHVS, CDR2 FQNEAQ. Trimming at V came to 6 bases and at J to 7 bases, leaving 7 bases not matched to a gene. The CDR3 totals 13 residues.

V and J are TRBV4-3 and TRBJ2-3; 8 bases map to TRBD1. The CDR3 is 15 amino acids. Germline CDR1 is LGHNA and CDR2 is YSLEER. Trimming at V came to 2 bases and at J to 3 bases, leaving 4 bases not matched to a gene. CDR3 in amino acids: CASSQRQGLTDTQYF. In nucleotides, the CDR3 is TGCGCCAGCAGCCAAAGACAGGGGCTGACAGATACGCAGTATTTT.

This sequence joins TRBV6-4 and TRBJ2-2; 11 nucleotides align to TRBD2. CDR3 length: 17 residues. Germline CDR1 reads MRHNA; CDR2 reads SNTAGT. The trim removed 5 bases at V and 0 bases at J, leaving 5 bases unmatched. The CDR3 nucleotides are TGTGCCAGCAGTCCTTCTAGCGGGGGGTCGAACACCGGGGAGCTGTTTTTT. Amino acid sequence: CASSPSSGGSNTGELFF.